Below, 29 T cell receptor beta chains from the same sample are listed, as sequenced in a study of shared clonotypes between healthy human individuals. Repertoires were generated with immunoSEQ multiplex PCR, while TCRdb's copy carries only in-frame clones and drops some. The sample lists hundreds of thousands of clones; approximately 95% were seen once. The sample comprised naive CD4+ T cells sorted from blood. Subset described: CD45RA+ positively selected. The receptors come from a woman between 25 and 40 years old in good health.

This clone was recorded once. The gene calls are TRBV5-1 and TRBJ1-1, with D possibly matching TRBD1 (6 bases). The CDR3 is made up of 14 amino acids. Trimming cost V 3 bases and J 1 base, with 10 bases left between them. Germline CDR1 SGHRS, CDR2 YFSETQ. DNA for the CDR3: TGCGCCAGCAGCTCGGGACACCCGAACACTGAAGCTTTCTTT. Amino acid sequence: CASSSGHPNTEAFF.

The J gene is TRBJ1-3, the V gene TRBV19; D possibly corresponds to TRBD1 (6 bases). The CDR3 is 14 amino acids. Germline lookup yields CDR1 LNHDA and CDR2 SQIVND (reference sequence). The V gene lost 5 bases and the J gene lost 3 bases, with 11 bases spanning the gap. CDR3 bases: TGTGCCAGTAGTCCCAGGGGTCGTGGAAACACCATATATTTT. Translation gives CASSPRGRGNTIYF.

This clone was detected only once. The CDR3 DNA reads TGTGCCAGCAGTTACCTCCGGGACTCTCAAGAGACCCAGTACTTC. Amino acids: CASSYLRDSQETQYF. The chain combines TRBV6-5 with TRBJ2-5; D might be TRBD2 (6 bases). Germline CDR1 reads MNHEY; CDR2 reads SVGAGI. This CDR3 contains 15 residues. The V end was cut by 2 bases, the J end by 2 bases, with 12 bases between.

The CDR3 coding sequence is TGTGCCAGCAGTTACTCTAGGGGGAATTCCGTTGAAGCTTTCTTT. The encoded protein is CASSYSRGNSVEAFF. The chain carries TRBV6-5 and TRBJ1-1, with D possibly TRBD1 on 6 matching bases. V gave up 0 bases and J gave up 7 bases, with 15 bases separating them. Germline CDR1 is MNHEY and CDR2 is SVGAGI. This CDR3 spans 15 amino acids.

A word on this clone: The sample holds other DNA sequences that translate to the same CDR3. The rearrangement joins TRBV18 to TRBJ1-1; D uncertain. The CDR3 contains 12 residues. The V end lost 2 bases, the J end lost 7 bases, and 8 bases lay between the germline ends. Germline CDR1 reads KGHSH; CDR2 reads LQKENI. CDR3 bases: TGTGCCAGCTCACCAGGCCGTGATGAAGCTTTCTTT. Protein sequence: CASSPGRDEAFF. The full variable domain, rest sourced from reference TRBV18 and TRBJ1-1, is NAGVMQNPRHLVRRRGQEARLRCSPMKGHSHVYWYRQLPEEGLKFMVYLQKENIIDESGMPKERFSAEFPKEGPSILRIQQVVRGDSAAYFCASSPGRDEAFFGQGTRLTVV.

The CDR3 coding sequence is TGTGCCAGTAGTTATAGTGCGGCGAACACCGGGGAGCTGTTTTTT. It translates to CASSYSAANTGELFF. The J gene is TRBJ2-2, the V gene TRBV19, with D unclear. The CDR3 runs 15 residues. V was trimmed by 5 bases and J by 0 bases, leaving 10 bases between them. CDR1 and CDR2 from the germline V gene are LNHDA and SQIVND (reference sequence).

This clone was counted many times. The genes are TRBV7-9 and TRBJ1-2, with 9 bases matching TRBD1. CDR3 length: 15 residues. The germline V gene encodes CDR1 SEHNR and CDR2 FQNEAQ (reference sequence). With 3 bases clipped from V and 4 bases from J, the junction kept 6 bases outside the gene matches. DNA for the CDR3: TGTGCCAGCAGCTTCCTGGGACAGGGCATCTATGGCTACACCTTC. Its protein is CASSFLGQGIYGYTF.

The chain links TRBV10-2 to TRBJ2-1; 9 nucleotides agree with TRBD2. V was clipped by 7 bases and J by 6 bases; unmatched bases: 7. Germline V gene sequence: CDR1 WSHSY, CDR2 SAAADI. The CDR3 contains 14 residues. DNA of the CDR3: TGCGCCAGCAATAAAGCGGGAGGAACCAATGAGCAGTTCTTC. It translates to CASNKAGGTNEQFF.

V is TRBV29-1 and J is TRBJ2-2; 12 bases fit TRBD2. The V gene's germline CDR1 is SQVTM and CDR2 ANQGSEA. The CDR3 totals 15 residues. The trim removed 5 bases at V and 5 bases at J, leaving 6 bases unmatched. CDR3 region: CSVLGLAGSTGELFF. The CDR3 bases are TGCAGCGTTCTCGGACTAGCGGGGTCGACCGGGGAGCTGTTTTTT.

The chain employs TRBV23-1 and TRBJ1-1; the D gene is possibly TRBD1 (5 bases). Being an ORF, TRBV23-1 has a function that is uncertain. There are 11 residues in the CDR3. Trimming removed 10 bases at V and 11 bases at J, with 17 bases between. The DNA for the CDR3 is TGCGCCACCCCAGGTAGGGGAAGGGCTTTCTTT. Its translation: CATPGRGRAFF.

The chain has TRBV7-9 and TRBJ2-5, with 9 positions matching TRBD1. The better agreement between TRBJ2-7 and the DNA end casts doubt on the J call. Germline-derived CDR1 and CDR2 are SEHNR and FQNEAQ (reference sequence). The CDR3 spans 13 residues. The CDR3 here is CASSLGQGGEQYF. CDR3 sequence (DNA): TGTGCCAGCAGCTTGGGACAGGGCGGCGAGCAGTACTTC.

The rearrangement uses TRBV11-3 and TRBJ1-5, with D perhaps matching TRBD1 (6 bases). V gave up 5 bases and J gave up 3 bases, with 14 bases separating them. Germline V lookup: CDR1 SGHNT, CDR2 YENEEA. This CDR3 is 15 amino acids long. Here the CDR3 DNA reads TGTGCCAGCAGCACTTTTCCAGGGGTCAATCAGCCCCAGCATTTT. It specifies CASSTFPGVNQPQHF.

V is TRBV6-4 and J is TRBJ1-3; 12 nucleotides agree with TRBD1. With 7 bases clipped from V and 2 bases from J, the junction kept 12 bases outside the gene matches. Germline-derived CDR1 and CDR2 are MRHNA and SNTAGT. The CDR3 runs 18 residues. CDR3 sequence reads: CASTRDRGLLRTGNTIYF. DNA of the CDR3: TGTGCCAGCACCCGGGACAGGGGGCTTCTCCGGACTGGAAACACCATATATTTT.

The chain recombines TRBV5-6 with TRBJ2-5; possible D gene TRBD2, 5 bases. Between the trimmed V and J ends, which lost 4 bases and 4 bases, there was a span of 17 bases. Germline loops: CDR1 SGHDT, CDR2 YYEEEE. The length of the CDR3 is 15 residues. The CDR3 nucleotides read TGTGCCAGCAGCGGAGGTGGGCCTCTTAGAGAGACCCAGTACTTC. Translated, it gives CASSGGGPLRETQYF.

V gene TRBV5-1 combines with J gene TRBJ2-1, with 10 nucleotides matching TRBD2. J gave up 8 bases and V 0 bases, and 5 bases lay outside the gene matches. This CDR3 has 15 residues. Germline CDR1 reads SGHRS; CDR2 reads YFSETQ. The CDR3 protein is CASSLDSGRVDEQFF. The CDR3 region has the DNA TGCGCCAGCAGCTTGGACAGCGGGAGGGTTGATGAGCAGTTCTTC.

The chain combines TRBV6-6 with TRBJ1-1; maybe TRBD1 (5 bases). The length of the CDR3 is 16 residues. V was pared by 0 bases and J by 5 bases, with 16 bases between. Germline V CDR1 and CDR2: MNHNY, SVGAGI (reference sequence). CDR3 DNA: TGTGCCAGCAGTTACTCGGGTGGTATGGGACGGACTGAAGCTTTCTTT. Translating gives CASSYSGGMGRTEAFF.

The chain recombines TRBV27 with TRBJ1-6; D gene unclear. This CDR3 is 12 amino acids long. Germline V CDR1 and CDR2: MNHEY, SMNVEV (reference sequence). The V end was cut by 7 bases, the J end by 6 bases, with 7 bases between. The CDR3 region is CASMSPNSPLHF. The DNA of the CDR3 is TGTGCCAGCATGAGCCCTAATTCACCCCTCCACTTT.

This chain connects TRBV2 to TRBJ2-2; possibly TRBD1 or TRBD2 for D (5 bases each). The V end lost 8 bases, the J end lost 6 bases, and 25 bases lay between the germline ends. This CDR3 has 17 residues. Germline V gives CDR1 SNHLY, CDR2 FYNNEI. This CDR3 is CASHPGRKKFGPGELFF. DNA for the CDR3: TGTGCCAGCCACCCGGGACGAAAAAAATTTGGGCCCGGGGAGCTGTTTTTT.

The rearrangement joins TRBV25-1 to TRBJ1-6, with a possible D match to TRBD1 (6 bases). Germline assignment: CDR1 MGHDK and CDR2 SYGVNS. This CDR3 has 16 residues. V lost 0 bases and J 7 bases, leaving 13 bases between the germline ends. CDR3 sequence (DNA): TGTGCCAGCAGTGAATACCGCAGGGGTTACAATTCACCCCTCCACTTT. Protein: CASSEYRRGYNSPLHF.

This chain connects TRBV30 to TRBJ2-3; D not certain. There are 17 residues in the CDR3. V was shortened by 4 bases and J by 1 base, with 21 bases between the two germline ends. Germline V gives CDR1 GTSNPN, CDR2 SVGIG (reference sequence). The CDR3 bases are TGTGCCTGGACCACAAGTCAAACCCTAACCCGCACAGATACGCAGTATTTT. Translated: CAWTTSQTLTRTDTQYF.

This chain uses TRBV29-1 with TRBJ2-7; the match to TRBD1 covers 8 bases. This CDR3 region has 13 residues. Germline V CDR1 and CDR2: SQVTM, ANQGSEA. The junction had 5 bases not matched to a gene; V was cut back by 4 bases and J by 3 bases. CDR3 amino acids: CSVADRANYEQYF. In DNA, the CDR3 is TGCAGCGTTGCGGACAGGGCAAACTACGAGCAGTACTTC.

The J gene is TRBJ1-5, the V gene TRBV14; TRBD1 is a possible D gene (6 bases). Trimming took 3 bases from V and 2 from J, leaving 17 bases between them. The germline V gene has CDR1 SGHDN and CDR2 FVKESK. This CDR3 is 17 amino acids long. This chain's CDR3 is CASSHFKNREGNQPQHF. The CDR3 DNA follows: TGTGCCAGCAGCCATTTTAAGAACAGGGAGGGCAATCAGCCCCAGCATTTT.

This clone has only one observation. This chain uses TRBV11-2 with TRBJ1-1; D possibly corresponds to TRBD1 (6 bases). This CDR3 region has 15 residues. V was cut by 1 base and J by 4 bases, with 13 bases left in between. Germline V gives CDR1 SGHAT, CDR2 FQNNGV. The CDR3 DNA follows: TGTGCCAGCAGCTTAGGGTTCGGGACAACCACTGAAGCTTTCTTT. It is translated as CASSLGFGTTTEAFF. The entire variable domain, with the rest obtained from reference TRBV11-2 and TRBJ1-1, is as follows: EAGVAQSPRYKIIEKRQSVAFWCNPISGHATLYWYQQILGQGPKLLIQFQNNGVVDDSQLPKDRFSAERLKGVDSTLKIQPAKLEDSAVYLCASSLGFGTTTEAFFGQGTRLTVV.

V gene TRBV11-2 combines with J gene TRBJ1-2; D call uncertain. Trimming shortened V by 2 bases and J by 7 bases, and 17 bases separated the two germline ends. The germline gives CDR1 SGHAT, CDR2 FQNNGV. The CDR3 extends over 15 amino acids. The CDR3 DNA sequence: TGTGCCAGCAGCTTAATAGGTGGCCGAAGGATTGGCTACACCTTC. Amino acid sequence: CASSLIGGRRIGYTF.

V gene TRBV28 combines with J gene TRBJ2-7; D remains unclear. From germline, CDR1 is MDHEN and CDR2 SYDVKM. The V gene lost 7 bases and the J gene lost 6 bases, with 19 bases spanning the gap. The CDR3 is 14 amino acids. The CDR3 nucleotides are TGTGCCAGCACCGCTTCCCGAGGAGTCCGCGAGCAGTACTTC. This sequence encodes CASTASRGVREQYF.

The J gene is TRBJ1-1, the V gene TRBV6-1, with D possibly matching TRBD1 (5 bases). The V end was cut by 3 bases, the J end by 0 bases, with 8 bases between. Germline V gene sequence: CDR1 MNHNS, CDR2 SASEGT. The CDR3 is made up of 14 amino acids. In DNA, the CDR3 is TGTGCCAGCAGTGATCAGGGAATGAACACTGAAGCTTTCTTT. Amino acid sequence: CASSDQGMNTEAFF.

The chain is built from TRBV5-4 and TRBJ2-5; 7 nucleotides agree with TRBD1. CDR1 SGHNT and CDR2 YYREEE come from the germline V gene (reference sequence). The CDR3 runs 14 residues. J lost 7 bases, V lost 4 bases, and 10 bases had no gene match. CDR3 coding DNA: TGTGCCAGCAGCCCGGCACAGGGGTCGGGGACCCAGTACTTC. Translated: CASSPAQGSGTQYF.

This chain joins TRBV7-7 and TRBJ2-5; 7 nucleotides align to TRBD1. CDR1 and CDR2 from the germline V gene are SSHAT and FNYEAQ (reference sequence). V was clipped by 4 bases and J by 2 bases; unmatched bases: 4. This CDR3 has 14 amino acids. The chain's CDR3 is CASSYRDSQETQYF. In nucleotides, the CDR3 is TGTGCCAGCAGCTACCGGGACAGTCAAGAGACCCAGTACTTC.

V usage is TRBV7-7 and J usage is TRBJ1-1; D unresolved. Trimming took off 2 bases at V and 4 bases at J, with 5 bases between the two ends. Germline CDR1 SSHAT, CDR2 FNYEAQ (reference sequence). The CDR3 totals 12 residues. The CDR3 bases are TGTGCCAGCAGCTTAATCATCACTGAAGCTTTCTTT. Translating gives CASSLIITEAFF.